These 8 T cell receptor beta chains came from one sample sequenced in a study of Ad26.COV2.S vaccination and SARS-CoV-2 variants. The treatment denotes: about 20 received Ad26.COV2.S at low or high dose, single or two shots; 5 received placebo; per-sample allocation not given. Samples were taken on day 63 after the first vaccine or placebo injection. Here immunoSEQ multiplex PCR was the method, and the copy in TCRdb shows in-frame clones only, minus some. The sample yields fewer than 300,000 clones, about 90% seen once. The sample here was peripheral blood, taken in a trial of Ad26.COV2.S vaccine versus placebo. These receptors were obtained from a person between 18 and 65 years old who received the Ad26.COV2.S COVID-19 vaccine or a placebo.

This sequence joins TRBV30 and TRBJ1-4; 9 nucleotides line up with TRBD1. The germline V gene has CDR1 GTSNPN and CDR2 SVGIG (reference sequence). The ends lost 4 bases at V and 8 bases at J; junction bases unmatched: 5. This CDR3 region has 13 residues. CDR3 amino acids: CAWNRGLEEKLFF. The CDR3 DNA reads TGTGCCTGGAACAGGGGGCTAGAAGAAAAACTGTTTTTT.

V and J are TRBV6-6 and TRBJ2-7; weak D call: TRBD1 (5 bases). CDR1 and CDR2 from the germline V gene are MNHNY and SVGAGI (reference sequence). This CDR3 contains 13 residues. Trimming pared 6 bases from V and 1 base from J, leaving 10 bases between. The CDR3 DNA reads TGTGCCAGCAGCGGCCAGGGATCCTACGAGCAGTACTTC. It specifies CASSGQGSYEQYF.

CDR3 nucleotides: TGTGCCAGCTCACCTGTGGGGGACTATGGAAACACCATATATTTT. It translates to CASSPVGDYGNTIYF. This rearrangement joins TRBV18 to TRBJ1-3, with a weak D call TRBD1 (5 bases). The CDR3 has 15 amino acids. Germline CDR1 and CDR2: KGHSH and LQKENI. Between the trimmed V and J ends, which lost 3 bases and 3 bases, there was a span of 12 bases.

J is TRBJ1-2 and V is TRBV5-1, with 7 nucleotides matching TRBD1. The ends lost 4 bases at V and 8 bases at J; junction bases unmatched: 11. The CDR3 has 14 residues. The germline V gene has CDR1 SGHRS and CDR2 YFSETQ. DNA of the CDR3: TGCGCCAGCAGCAATGACAGGGTGATGGACGGCTACACCTTC. Amino acid sequence: CASSNDRVMDGYTF.

The J gene is TRBJ1-1, the V gene TRBV6-2 or TRBV6-3; a weak D match, TRBD1 (6 bases). The CDR3 has 18 residues. Germline V gives CDR1 MNHEY, CDR2 SVGEGT. With 0 bases removed from V and 0 bases from J, the gap between germline ends came to 17 bases. Written as DNA, the CDR3 is TGTGCCAGCAGTTACTCGAGTAGTGTTGACAGGCTGAACACTGAAGCTTTCTTT. Protein product: CASSYSSSVDRLNTEAFF.

This sequence joins TRBV18 and TRBJ2-7, with no clear D. This CDR3 spans 17 amino acids. V was clipped by 4 bases and J by 3 bases, with 22 bases between them. Germline V lookup: CDR1 KGHSH, CDR2 LQKENI. The DNA for the CDR3 is TGTGCCAGCTCACGAAACCTCCTAGGCAAGGCACACTACGAGCAGTACTTC. Protein product: CASSRNLLGKAHYEQYF.

V gene TRBV6-5 combines with J gene TRBJ2-1; D gene unclear. V was trimmed by 6 bases and J by 2 bases, leaving 14 bases between them. In germline, CDR1 is MNHEY, CDR2 SVGAGI. The CDR3 loop spans 15 amino acids. The CDR3: CASRIGIPPYNEQFF. CDR3 DNA: TGTGCCAGCAGGATCGGAATTCCACCCTACAATGAGCAGTTCTTC.

This clone was observed once. V is TRBV19 and J is TRBJ1-4; no reliable D call. The V gene lost 4 bases and the J gene lost 5 bases, with 8 bases spanning the gap. Looked up from germline, CDR1 is LNHDA and CDR2 is SQIVND (reference sequence). CDR3 length: 13 residues. The CDR3 loop is CASSRAENEKLFF. The CDR3 nucleotides are TGTGCCAGTAGTAGGGCGGAGAATGAAAAACTGTTTTTT.